This T cell receptor beta chain is drawn from a study of T cell responses to AZD1222 COVID-19 vaccine. Study results and caveats: Researchers took repertoire samples only after the peak T cell response had come. Among vaccine-associated CD4 TCRs, coverage spanned spike, with dominance at 160-218 and 743-854.

Measured with immunoSEQ multiplex PCR; TCRdb has only the in-frame clones, and not every one. This sample yields approximately 100,000 clones, of which about nine tenths are seen a single time; 7.5% belongs to the top ten. For this clone: Its antigen is as yet unknown.

Material: peripheral blood, obtained on day 0 of AZD1222 vaccination. The receptor was derived from an adult in good health.

CDR3 in amino acids: CASSKPAGALSPLHF. The DNA for the CDR3 is TGTGCCAGCAGCAAACCGGCAGGGGCTCTTTCACCCCTCCACTTT. The chain employs TRBV21-1 and TRBJ1-6; TRBD1, the table's D call, was not compared with the DNA. TRBV21-1 is termed a pseudogene. This CDR3 is built from 15 residues.